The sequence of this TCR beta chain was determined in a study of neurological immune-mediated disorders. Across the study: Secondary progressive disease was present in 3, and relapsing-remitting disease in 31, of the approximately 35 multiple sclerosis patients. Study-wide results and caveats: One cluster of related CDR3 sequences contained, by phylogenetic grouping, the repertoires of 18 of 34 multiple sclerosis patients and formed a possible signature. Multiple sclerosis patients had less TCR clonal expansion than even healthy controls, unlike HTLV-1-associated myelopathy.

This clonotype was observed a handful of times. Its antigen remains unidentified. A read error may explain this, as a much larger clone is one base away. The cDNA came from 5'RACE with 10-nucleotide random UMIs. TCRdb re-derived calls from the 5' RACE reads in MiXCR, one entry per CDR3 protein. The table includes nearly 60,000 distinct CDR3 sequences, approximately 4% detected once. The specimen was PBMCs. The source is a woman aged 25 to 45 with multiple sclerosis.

The CDR3 protein is CASGLDGGKTIYF. CDR3 coding DNA: TGTGCCAGCGGACTGGACGGAGGAAAAACCATATATTTT. The chain recombines TRBV12-3 or TRBV12-4 with TRBJ1-3, with D hard to call. The CDR3 covers 13 residues.